This T cell receptor (beta chain) was found in a study of cytomegalovirus exposure and HLA in healthy donors. The ends lost 4 bases at V and 1 base at J; junction bases unmatched: 3. The CDR3 is made up of 15 amino acids. CDR1 and CDR2 from the germline V gene are LNHDA and SQIVND (reference sequence). On this clone: Its target is unknown.

The PCR had 60 Vbeta and 13 Jbeta primers. The method was immunoSEQ multiplex PCR; TCRdb's version includes in-frame clones alone and lacks a portion of them. This table holds 130,000 to 150,000 clones, about three quarters found once. The study's findings and limits: Immune exposure data for these donors was limited to CMV serostatus. Exclusion as indistinguishable affected some V segments, including TRBV6-2 and TRBV6-3. The investigators catalogued 150 to 200 TCR beta chains as cytomegalovirus-associated.

What was sequenced was PBMCs. This sequence was found in a woman aged 40 to 50 in good health and CMV-seronegative. The chain recombines TRBV19 with TRBJ2-7; 11 bases map to TRBD2. The CDR3, as DNA: TGTGCCAGTAGTAAGGGACTAGCGGCATCCTACGAGCAGTACTTC. It yields the protein CASSKGLAASYEQYF.